Listed below are T cell receptor beta chains from one sample, sequenced in a study of blood T cell repertoires in COVID-19. Clones were sequenced by immunoSEQ multiplex PCR, and TCRdb holds only the in-frame ones, with some missing. The sample holds more than 20,000 clones; 86% are singletons and the top ten take 4.5% to 6.5%. The sequenced sample was peripheral blood. The origin of the receptors is a man aged 45-65 years with active COVID-19. Both conserved end residues are part of each CDR3. A D gene is named only where the DNA matches it firmly. Rows may omit the clone size; those that give it use once, few, many or a size class.

size | D | J | V | DNA | CDR3
once | TRBD2 | TRBJ2-2 | TRBV9 | TGTGCCAGCAGCCGTAGCTCAGGACTAGCGGGAGGTCCCGGGGAGCTGTTTTTT | CASSRSSGLAGGPGELFF
. | . | TRBJ2-7 | TRBV6-6 | TGTGCCAGCAGTTACCGCGGTTCCGAGCACTTC | CASSYRGSEHF
. | . | TRBJ2-1 | TRBV3-1/TRBV3-2 | TGTGCCAGCAGCCCCGGTCTCCTCGGGAGCAATGAGCAGTTCTTC | CASSPGLLGSNEQFF
. | TRBD1 | TRBJ2-7 | TRBV10-3 | TGTGCCATCAGTGAAAGGACAGGGGGCATAGGTGAGCAGTACTTC | CAISERTGGIGEQYF
. | TRBD2 | TRBJ2-3 | TRBV5-1 | TGCGCCAGCAGGCCTCCGGGACTAGCGGGGGGGCCGCATACGCAGTATTTT | CASRPPGLAGGPHTQYF
. | . | TRBJ2-5 | TRBV5-6 | TGTGCCAGCAGCCTGGGACTTCAAGAGACCCAGTACTTC | CASSLGLQETQYF
. | TRBD1 | TRBJ2-3 | TRBV5-1 | TGCGCCAGCAGCTTGGGACAGGGGAAGACAGATACGCAGTATTTT | CASSLGQGKTDTQYF
. | . | TRBJ1-2 | TRBV10-3 | TGTGCCATCTCAGACTCACGGGGTAACTATGGCTACACCTTC | CAISDSRGNYGYTF
. | . | TRBJ1-1 | TRBV9 | TGTGCCAGCAGCGCAGAGAGTACAGGGAGGGGCCGGCAGAACACTGAAGCTTTCTTT | CASSAESTGRGRQNTEAFF
. | . | TRBJ2-6 | TRBV19 | TGTGCCAGTAGAAACCGGGACATCTCCCTATCTGGGGCCAACGTCCTGACTTTC | CASRNRDISLSGANVLTF
once | . | TRBJ2-7 | TRBV7-2 | TGTGCCAGCAGCTTACTAGGGGGGGACTCCGAGCAGTACTTC | CASSLLGGDSEQYF
. | TRBD1 | TRBJ2-7 | TRBV18 | TGTGCCAGCTCACGAGAGGCCAGGGGGCCCTACGAGCAGTACTTC | CASSREARGPYEQYF
once | TRBD2 | TRBJ2-5 | TRBV28 | TGTGCCAGCAGTTTATTGGCTAGCGGGAGGGCCAGGGAGACCCAGTACTTC | CASSLLASGRARETQYF
. | . | TRBJ2-1 | TRBV11-3 | TGTGCCAGCAGCTTAGGGGGGCCCGGTGAGCAGTTCTTC | CASSLGGPGEQFF
. | . | TRBJ2-3 | TRBV10-3 | TGTGCCATCAGTGAAACTTCAGATACGCAGTATTTT | CAISETSDTQYF
. | TRBD1 | TRBJ1-2 | TRBV6-5 | TGTGCCAGCAGTTACAGGGGGCGCAATTATGGCTACACCTTC | CASSYRGRNYGYTF
. | . | TRBJ2-3 | TRBV5-8 | TGTGCCAGCAGCTTGGGCACTAGCACAGATACGCAGTATTTT | CASSLGTSTDTQYF
. | . | TRBJ2-5 | TRBV11-2 | TGTGCCAGCAGCTCCCCCCCCGGGGAGACCCAGTACTTC | CASSSPPGETQYF
. | . | TRBJ2-3 | TRBV6-1 | TGTGCCAGCAGTGAAGCGCAGGGGCACACAGATACGCAGTATTTT | CASSEAQGHTDTQYF
. | TRBD2 | TRBJ2-1 | TRBV7-9 | TGTGCCAGCGTAACTAGCGGGGGGGTCAATGAGCAGTTCTTC | CASVTSGGVNEQFF
once | TRBD1 | TRBJ2-7 | TRBV2 | TGTGCCAGCACCGCCGGGACAGTTACCTACGAGCAGTACTTC | CASTAGTVTYEQYF
. | TRBD2 | TRBJ2-1 | TRBV6-4 | TGTGCCAGCAGTGACTCGTCTAGCGGGGGGACTGAGCAGTTCTTC | CASSDSSSGGTEQFF
. | . | TRBJ2-2 | TRBV11-2 | TGTGCCAGCAGCTTCAGGGGTCGCGGCACCGGGGAGCTGTTTTTT | CASSFRGRGTGELFF
. | TRBD2 | TRBJ2-1 | TRBV30 | TGTGCCTGGAGTAGACCGGGACTAGGATACGGGGAGCAGTTCTTC | CAWSRPGLGYGEQFF
few | . | TRBJ1-5 | TRBV28 | TGTGCCAGCAGTTTAGACGGGTCCAATCAGCCCCAGCATTTT | CASSLDGSNQPQHF
. | TRBD1 | TRBJ1-4 | TRBV19 | TGTGCCAGTAGTATGGATTTTAGATGGGACAGGGACGGAAAACTGTTTTTT | CASSMDFRWDRDGKLFF
. | . | TRBJ2-1 | TRBV9 | TGTGCCAGCAGCGTAGATATACTCGCCTACAATGAGCAGTTCTTC | CASSVDILAYNEQFF
. | TRBD2 | TRBJ2-5 | TRBV19 | TGTGCCAGTAGGGATAGCGGGGTAGGCGAGACCCAGTACTTC | CASRDSGVGETQYF
. | TRBD1 | TRBJ2-1 | TRBV5-8 | TGTGCCAGCAGCTCACAGGGGACATCTCACAATGAGCAGTTCTTC | CASSSQGTSHNEQFF
. | TRBD2 | TRBJ2-3 | TRBV11-2 | TGTGCCAGCAGCTCGGGGACTAGTCCGGACACAGATACGCAGTATTTT | CASSSGTSPDTDTQYF
once | . | TRBJ1-1 | TRBV18 | TGTGCCAGCTCACCTCGGACGGGATGGGGCACTGAAGCTTTCTTT | CASSPRTGWGTEAFF
. | . | TRBJ2-1 | TRBV30 | TGTGCCTGGAGTGTCCGGTCGGGATCTGAGCAGTTCTTC | CAWSVRSGSEQFF
. | . | TRBJ2-1 | TRBV21-1 | TGTGCCAGCAGCTCTAGGCGTGGAACCAATGAGCAGTTCTTC | CASSSRRGTNEQFF
. | TRBD2 | TRBJ2-5 | TRBV5-1 | TGCGCCAGCAGCTTGGCCGCGGGGGGATTCCAAGAGACCCAGTACTTC | CASSLAAGGFQETQYF
. | . | TRBJ2-1 | TRBV5-1 | TGCGCCAGCAGCTTGGCCGGTAGTGGCTACAATGAGCAGTTCTTC | CASSLAGSGYNEQFF
. | . | TRBJ2-5 | TRBV5-4 | TGTGCCAGCAGCTTCGGGCAGGGTCAAGAGACCCAGTACTTC | CASSFGQGQETQYF
. | . | TRBJ1-6 | TRBV12-3/TRBV12-4 | TGTGCCAGCAGTCAGGGAACCCCCTCACCCCTCCACTTT | CASSQGTPSPLHF
. | TRBD2 | TRBJ2-7 | TRBV4-2 | TGTGCCAGCAGCCCCGGACTAGCGGGGGAGGTAGTCTACGAGCAGTACTTC | CASSPGLAGEVVYEQYF
once | TRBD2 | TRBJ2-7 | TRBV11-3 | TGTGCCAGCCGCAACCCTAGCGGGGGATCCTACGAGCAGTACTTC | CASRNPSGGSYEQYF
. | . | TRBJ1-1 | TRBV5-4 | TGTGCCAGCAGCTTGGGAGGCAGGGTAATGAACACTGAAGCTTTCTTT | CASSLGGRVMNTEAFF
. | . | TRBJ2-3 | TRBV5-5 | TGTGCCAGCAGCATTCGGACTGCCGAAGATACGCAGTATTTT | CASSIRTAEDTQYF
. | TRBD2 | TRBJ2-3 | TRBV5-6 | TGTGCCAGCAGCTTGGTTAGCGGGGGCCCCACTTATACGCAGTATTTT | CASSLVSGGPTYTQYF
. | TRBD2 | TRBJ2-7 | TRBV3-1/TRBV3-2 | TGTGCCAGCAGCAAAATAGCGGGAGGATTACGAGAGCAGTACTTC | CASSKIAGGLREQYF
. | TRBD2 | TRBJ2-3 | TRBV6-4 | TGTGCCAGCAGTGTAGCGGGAGGCACAGATACGCAGTATTTT | CASSVAGGTDTQYF
. | . | TRBJ1-2 | TRBV5-4 | TGTGCCAGCAGCCCAAGACAGAAAAACTATGGCTACACCTTC | CASSPRQKNYGYTF
. | . | TRBJ1-2 | TRBV7-8 | TGTGCCAGCAGCCCGGACACATTAGTGTATGGCTACACCTTC | CASSPDTLVYGYTF